There are a few counts of the clone carrying this TCR beta chain. Its antigen is unidentified. CDR3 length: 13 amino acids. The germline CDR1 and CDR2 sequences are KGHSH and LQKENI. V shed 0 bases and J shed 10 bases, with 12 bases lying between them. The data are from a study of T-cell memory formation after mild COVID-19. Employing constant-segment primers, 5'RACE generated TCR alpha and TCR beta cDNA libraries bearing sample barcodes and UMIs. TCRdb independently ran MiXCR on the 5' RACE reads; one entry per CDR3 protein. This table holds about 340,000 distinct CDR3 sequences, approximately 14% found once. General study results and limits: A subset of responding clones appeared in pre-infection memory, suggesting cross-reactive memory joined. Second-wave clones peaking on day 37 lacked confirmed SARS-CoV-2 specificity. Mostly located in CM and EM were contracting CD4+ clones, with contracting CD8+ clones located in EMRA.

The rearrangement links TRBV18 to TRBJ1-1; D may be TRBD1 (5 bases). This TCR came from a man aged 18-30 years who had mild COVID-19 (a few samples of this study predate the infection). Cell type and time point are not known. The sequencing sample was made of PBMCs or a T cell subset sorted from them (not recorded which). The DNA for the CDR3 is TGTGCCAGCTCACCACCTGGGGGGTTGGGAGCTTTCTTT. This codes for CASSPPGGLGAFF.